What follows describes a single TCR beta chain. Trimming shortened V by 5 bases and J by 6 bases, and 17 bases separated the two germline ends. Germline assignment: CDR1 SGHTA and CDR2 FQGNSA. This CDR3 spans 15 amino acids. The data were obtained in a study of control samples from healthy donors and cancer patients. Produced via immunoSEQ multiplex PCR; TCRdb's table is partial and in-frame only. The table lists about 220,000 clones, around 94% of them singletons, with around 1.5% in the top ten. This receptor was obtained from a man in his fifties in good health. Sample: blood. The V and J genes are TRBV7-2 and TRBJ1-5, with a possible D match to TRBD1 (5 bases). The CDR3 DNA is TGTGCCAGCAGCACTGACAGAAGCGGCGGTCAGCCCCAGCATTTT. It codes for CASSTDRSGGQPQHF.